The T cell receptor (beta chain) described here comes from a study of T cells in Graves' hyperthyroidism and ophthalmopathy. Study-level points and caveats: Before onset, ophthalmopathy was predicted by the model a median around 6 months earlier.

RNA transcripts yielded amplified TCR beta CDR3 regions. First-round RT-PCR targeting the TCR CDR3 was performed with the HTBI primer set. TCRdb re-analysed the multiplex PCR reads in MiXCR, keeping a single row per CDR3 protein. In the table there are 500,000 to 650,000 distinct CDR3 sequences, about 45% of which are singletons. In regard to this clonotype: Antigen specificity is unknown.

Diagnoses were established using clinical symptoms, serum thyroxine and TRAb, thyroid ultrasound and orbital computed tomography. V gave up 5 bases and J gave up 5 bases; unmatched junction bases: 11. CDR1 and CDR2 from the germline V gene are SEHNR and FQNEAQ (reference sequence). The CDR3 contains 15 residues. This chain uses TRBV7-9 with TRBJ2-5; the match to TRBD1 covers 7 bases. What was sequenced was peripheral blood or thyroid tissue (not recorded which). The source of this sequence is an adult woman with Graves' disease, either hyperthyroidism or ophthalmopathy (not recorded which). CDR3 DNA: TGTGCCAGCAGCCAGACAGGGATCTCGATGGAGACCCAGTACTTC. Protein: CASSQTGISMETQYF.